This is a list of T cell receptor beta chains from one sample in a study of T-cell memory formation after mild COVID-19. TCRdb called the 5' RACE reads again in MiXCR, with one record for every CDR3 protein. In the table there are fewer than 350,000 distinct CDR3 sequences, roughly 18% of which are singletons. Sequencing used PBMCs or a T cell subset sorted from them (not recorded which). Every receptor here comes from a man between 18 and 35 years old who had mild COVID-19 (a few samples of this study predate the infection). Cell type and time point are not known. The conserved cysteine and the conserved F or W are not part of the CDR3 here. Each record gives: clone size, V gene, J gene, CDR3 protein. Rows give clone size only sometimes, using once, few, many, or a class for an expanded clone.

size: few
V: TRBV27
J: TRBJ1-1
CDR3: ASSNYQYGTEAF

size: NA
V: TRBV10-3
J: TRBJ1-3
CDR3: AISESPGDTIY

size: NA
V: TRBV20-1
J: TRBJ2-1
CDR3: SISMGPRNEQF

size: many
V: TRBV6-5
J: TRBJ2-7
CDR3: ASSYGSVFEQY

size: few
V: TRBV6-5
J: TRBJ2-1
CDR3: ASSYGQYNEQF

size: NA
V: TRBV5-1
J: TRBJ2-1
CDR3: ASSLHVGGRLAYEQF

size: NA
V: TRBV29-1
J: TRBJ1-1
CDR3: SVEGANTEAF

size: once
V: TRBV20-1
J: TRBJ2-2
CDR3: SARGGGTGELF

size: few
V: TRBV5-1
J: TRBJ1-1
CDR3: ASSSGDMNTEAF

size: NA
V: TRBV18
J: TRBJ2-1
CDR3: ASSPTSGGGDEQF

size: few
V: TRBV12-3/TRBV12-4
J: TRBJ1-5
CDR3: ASSSRAQPQH

size: NA
V: TRBV7-2
J: TRBJ2-2
CDR3: ASSSRGGRWYTGELF

size: few
V: TRBV28
J: TRBJ2-5
CDR3: ASSLTGMLGETQY

size: NA
V: TRBV7-2
J: TRBJ2-3
CDR3: ASSFRTPFTDTQY

size: NA
V: TRBV6-5
J: TRBJ1-2
CDR3: ASSPGPAVGYT

size: NA
V: TRBV19
J: TRBJ1-5
CDR3: ASNRRQGRDQPQH

size: NA
V: TRBV29-1
J: TRBJ1-2
CDR3: SAVGGVIYGYT

size: NA
V: TRBV20-1
J: TRBJ1-5
CDR3: SARDKASTTNQPQH

size: few
V: TRBV12-3/TRBV12-4
J: TRBJ2-1
CDR3: ASSQGTDNEQF

size: NA
V: TRBV20-1
J: TRBJ2-4
CDR3: SARTQGNSQNIQY

size: NA
V: TRBV27
J: TRBJ1-6
CDR3: ASRLTGNSPLH

size: NA
V: TRBV2
J: TRBJ2-1
CDR3: ASSSIRLAGGYNEQF

size: NA
V: TRBV4-1
J: TRBJ1-1
CDR3: ASSPEGRLNTEAF

size: few
V: TRBV4-1
J: TRBJ2-2
CDR3: ASSDHGTGVGELF

size: NA
V: TRBV4-3
J: TRBJ1-2
CDR3: ASSQDHLGVGYGYT

size: NA
V: TRBV7-2
J: TRBJ2-3
CDR3: ASSSLAARTDTQY

size: many
V: TRBV4-2
J: TRBJ2-5
CDR3: ASSPYGRDQETQY

size: few
V: TRBV9
J: TRBJ1-5
CDR3: ASSVGGGGQPQH

size: NA
V: TRBV5-6
J: TRBJ1-5
CDR3: ASSGSGGINQPQH

size: few
V: TRBV24-1
J: TRBJ1-5
CDR3: ATSYRRSNQPQH

size: few
V: TRBV12-3/TRBV12-4
J: TRBJ1-6
CDR3: ASSLVNSPLH

size: NA
V: TRBV7-2
J: TRBJ2-7
CDR3: ASSPPSGYEQY

size: NA
V: TRBV7-2
J: TRBJ2-5
CDR3: ASSLALAQGEY

size: NA
V: TRBV29-1
J: TRBJ1-1
CDR3: SAGVVGTEAF

size: NA
V: TRBV12-3/TRBV12-4
J: TRBJ1-5
CDR3: ASSPGDRGRGNQPQH

size: few
V: TRBV7-2
J: TRBJ2-1
CDR3: ASRRLADNEQF

size: NA
V: TRBV20-1
J: TRBJ2-5
CDR3: SARWAESMSETQY

size: few
V: TRBV5-1
J: TRBJ2-3
CDR3: ASSPGTGAMQTDTQY

size: NA
V: TRBV6-2/TRBV6-3
J: TRBJ2-3
CDR3: ASSGAPPSDTQY

size: few
V: TRBV6-2/TRBV6-3
J: TRBJ1-2
CDR3: ASSYGPGYT

size: many
V: TRBV5-6
J: TRBJ2-7
CDR3: ASSLGSPYEQY

size: few
V: TRBV20-1
J: TRBJ2-5
CDR3: SASPTFGETQY

size: many
V: TRBV2
J: TRBJ2-3
CDR3: ASRATSDSTDTQY

size: NA
V: TRBV15
J: TRBJ1-6
CDR3: ATSRDDGAAARSPLH

size: many
V: TRBV7-9
J: TRBJ1-5
CDR3: ASSFGSQPQH

size: many
V: TRBV14
J: TRBJ2-1
CDR3: ASSSGEGYGEQF

size: NA
V: TRBV5-4
J: TRBJ2-2
CDR3: ASSPGTGRGTGELF

size: few
V: TRBV12-3/TRBV12-4
J: TRBJ2-7
CDR3: ASSSPNRGLVEQY

size: few
V: TRBV4-1
J: TRBJ1-1
CDR3: ASSQDTGGYTEAF